One and the same sample provided the 19 T cell receptor beta chains below, sequenced in a study of blood T cell repertoires in COVID-19. The repertoire was sequenced with immunoSEQ multiplex PCR; TCRdb's copy has only in-frame clones and lacks some. Of roughly 110,000 clones detected, around 83% appear once; the ten largest clones hold 7.9%. The specimen sequenced was peripheral blood. The receptor set was obtained from a man between 65 and 80 years old with acute or convalescent COVID-19.

J is TRBJ2-1 and V is TRBV5-5; a possible D gene is TRBD1 (6 bases). The CDR3 loop spans 15 amino acids. CDR1 is SGHKS and CDR2 is YYEKEE in the germline V gene (reference sequence). Trimming pared 2 bases from V and 3 bases from J, leaving 12 bases between. CDR3 DNA: TGTGCCAGCAGCTTATCTGGGGGCTTCTACAATGAGCAGTTCTTC. Protein product: CASSLSGGFYNEQFF.

The chain combines TRBV6-5 with TRBJ2-7; the match to TRBD1 covers 8 bases. The germline V gene encodes CDR1 MNHEY and CDR2 SVGAGI. V lost 1 base and J lost 3; bases outside the gene matches: 5. The CDR3 spans 15 residues. As DNA, the CDR3 is TGTGCCAGCAGTTACTTAACAGGGGGGAACTACGAGCAGTACTTC. Translation: CASSYLTGGNYEQYF.

The V gene is TRBV7-8, the J gene TRBJ2-7, with TRBD2 matching over 14 bases. V lost 3 bases and J lost 6; bases outside the gene matches: 4. This CDR3 is 15 amino acids long. The germline V gene has CDR1 SGHVS and CDR2 FQNEAQ. CDR3 amino acids: CASSLGLAGVGEQYF. Written as DNA, the CDR3 is TGTGCCAGCAGCTTGGGACTAGCGGGAGTTGGCGAGCAGTACTTC.

The rearrangement uses TRBV3-1 (or the pseudogene TRBV3-2) and TRBJ2-7; 12 bases map to TRBD2. V lost 4 bases and J lost 0; bases outside the gene matches: 7. The CDR3 covers 17 residues. Germline loops: CDR1 LGHDT, CDR2 YNNKEL (reference sequence). CDR3 region: CASSRGTSGPSSYEQYF. The CDR3 nucleotides read TGTGCCAGCAGCCGCGGGACTAGCGGGCCGAGCTCCTACGAGCAGTACTTC.

About this clone: Relative to the germline gene, one junction end is altered; a read error may explain this. This sequence joins TRBV11-2 and TRBJ1-3; 8 positions agree with TRBD1. Per germline, CDR1 SGHAT and CDR2 FQNNGV. The CDR3 length is 19 residues. CDR3 loop: CASTLRRTGNEWAGNTIYF. In DNA form, the CDR3 reads TGTGCCAGCACCTTACGCCGGACAGGGAATGAGTGGGCTGGAAACACCATATATTTT.

This sequence joins TRBV15 and TRBJ1-1; weak D call: TRBD1 (6 bases). The V and J ends lost 3 bases and 11 bases respectively, with 16 bases between them. The CDR3 spans 13 residues. CDR1 and CDR2 (germline): LNHNV, YYDKDF (reference sequence). CDR3 amino acids: CATSRETTGGAFF. The CDR3 DNA reads TGTGCCACCAGCAGGGAAACGACAGGCGGGGCTTTCTTT.

This clone was seen just once. The rearrangement uses TRBV6-5 and TRBJ1-6, with TRBD1 as a possible D gene (5 bases). Germline CDR1 is MNHEY and CDR2 is SVGAGI. The CDR3 is 13 amino acids. The V gene lost 8 bases and the J gene lost 6 bases, with 11 bases spanning the gap. The CDR3 DNA reads TGTGCCAGCGGGGGGATGACTAATTCACCCCTCCACTTT. Translation: CASGGMTNSPLHF.

The chain has TRBV9 and TRBJ2-7; 12 bases are shared with TRBD1. Trimming removed 4 bases from V and 4 bases from J; junction bases left unmatched: 6. The CDR3 sequence is 15 residues long. The V gene's germline CDR1 is SGDLS and CDR2 YYNGEE. The CDR3 region is CASSLRDRGPYEQYF. The CDR3 coding sequence is TGTGCCAGCAGCCTAAGGGACAGGGGGCCGTACGAGCAGTACTTC.

A few counts support this clone. The rearrangement links TRBV28 to TRBJ1-5; 7 nucleotides match TRBD1. The germline V gene has CDR1 MDHEN and CDR2 SYDVKM. Trimming at V came to 6 bases and at J to 0 bases, leaving 5 bases not matched to a gene. The CDR3 sequence is 15 residues long. CDR3 bases: TGTGCCAGCAGGCAAGGGGGCAATAGCAATCAGCCCCAGCATTTT. Translated, it gives CASRQGGNSNQPQHF.

The chain couples TRBV9 to TRBJ1-3; D uncertain. Germline V gene data show CDR1 as SGDLS and CDR2 as YYNGEE. This CDR3 has 15 residues. Between the trimmed V and J ends, which lost 3 bases and 0 bases, there was a span of 10 bases. CDR3 region: CASSETLDSGNTIYF. CDR3 nucleotides: TGTGCCAGCAGCGAGACACTCGACTCTGGAAACACCATATATTTT.

V usage is TRBV19 and J usage is TRBJ1-3; D might be TRBD1 (6 bases). Trimming stripped 3 bases from V and 1 base from J, with 19 bases between. The CDR3 loop spans 18 amino acids. Looked up from germline, CDR1 is LNHDA and CDR2 is SQIVND (reference sequence). The CDR3 DNA sequence: TGTGCCAGTAGTATGGAGCGCTACCTTACAGGGTCTGGAAACACCATATATTTT. This sequence encodes CASSMERYLTGSGNTIYF.

In this sample, this clone turned up once. This chain uses TRBV28 with TRBJ2-3; D ambiguous. This CDR3 comprises 15 residues. V lost 3 bases and J lost 0, with 10 bases in between. Germline values: CDR1 MDHEN, CDR2 SYDVKM. The DNA of the CDR3 is TGTGCCAGCAGTTTTCCTGTTCCTAGCACAGATACGCAGTATTTT. Encoded protein: CASSFPVPSTDTQYF. The whole variable domain, filled in from reference TRBV28 and TRBJ2-3, reads DVKVTQSSRYLVKRTGEKVFLECVQDMDHENMFWYRQDPGLGLRLIYFSYDVKMKEKGDIPEGYSVSREKKERFSLILESASTNQTSMYLCASSFPVPSTDTQYFGPGTRLTVL.

This chain uses TRBV28 with TRBJ1-5; no reliable D call. The CDR3 has 18 amino acids. Germline V gene sequence: CDR1 MDHEN, CDR2 SYDVKM. Trimming pared 6 bases from V and 3 bases from J, leaving 24 bases between. The CDR3 is CASSPPRRSQQLNQPQHF. In DNA, the CDR3 is TGTGCCAGCAGCCCTCCCCGGCGAAGTCAACAGCTCAATCAGCCCCAGCATTTT.

This clone was counted between two and nine times. This chain connects TRBV6-5 to TRBJ1-1, with TRBD1 as a possible D gene (6 bases). Germline CDR1 MNHEY, CDR2 SVGAGI. The CDR3 is 12 amino acids. V lost 7 bases to trimming and J lost 9 bases, with 15 bases between them. The DNA for the CDR3 is TGTGCCAGCAATTCCGGGGGGCCCAAAGCTTTCTTT. It codes for CASNSGGPKAFF.

This chain links TRBV21-1 with TRBJ2-7; the table's D call, TRBD1, has no DNA check behind it. TRBV21-1 is listed as a pseudogene. There are 18 residues in the CDR3. The CDR3 sequence: CASSKEKERTDPSYEQYF. In DNA, the CDR3 is TGTGCCAGCAGCAAAGAAAAAGAGAGGACAGATCCTTCCTACGAGCAGTACTTC.

V gene TRBV19 combines with J gene TRBJ1-6; D perhaps matches TRBD1 (6 bases). CDR3 length equals 15 residues. Deletions cut 6 bases from V and 6 bases from J, with 15 bases between. Germline V gene data show CDR1 as LNHDA and CDR2 as SQIVND (reference sequence). CDR3 nucleotides: TGTGCCAGTAGAATTACAGGGTCCAGTAATTCACCCCTCCACTTT. Translated: CASRITGSSNSPLHF. Combining the CDR3 with reference TRBV19 and TRBJ1-6 gives the whole variable domain DGGITQSPKYLFRKEGQNVTLSCEQNLNHDAMYWYRQDPGQGLRLIYYSQIVNDFQKGDIAEGYSVSREKKESFPLTVTSAQKNPTAFYLCASRITGSSNSPLHFGNGTRLTVT.

The V call is TRBV5-1, the J call TRBJ1-3; D uncertain. Germline V gives CDR1 SGHRS, CDR2 YFSETQ. This CDR3 contains 14 residues. V was cut by 0 bases and J by 2 bases, with 6 bases left in between. Here the CDR3 reads CASSLGRPGNTIYF. Here the CDR3 DNA reads TGCGCCAGCAGCTTGGGGAGGCCTGGAAACACCATATATTTT.

This clone was seen more than once but under ten times. CDR3 coding DNA: TGTGCCAGTAGCGCCCCGGGACAGGGCTTCTACGAGCAGTACTTC. It is translated as CASSAPGQGFYEQYF. This chain connects TRBV19 to TRBJ2-7; 9 bases map to TRBD1. Germline V gene sequence: CDR1 LNHDA, CDR2 SQIVND (reference sequence). CDR3 length: 15 residues. The V segment lost 6 bases and the J segment 3 bases; nucleotides outside the gene matches: 9.

The J gene is TRBJ2-7, the V gene TRBV27, with D tentatively TRBD1 (6 bases). The CDR3 spans 12 residues. The germline gives CDR1 MNHEY, CDR2 SMNVEV (reference sequence). V was trimmed by 5 bases and J by 9 bases, leaving 14 bases between them. This CDR3 is CASSPPGERQYF. CDR3 DNA: TGTGCCAGCAGTCCTCCAGGGGAAAGGCAGTACTTC.